This T cell receptor beta chain was identified in a study of blood T cell repertoires in COVID-19. About the research overall: Samples of COVID-19 (acute and convalescent) were obtained from the United States, Italy and Spain.

CDR1 is LGHDT, CDR2 YNNKEL, per germline (reference sequence). V gave up 1 base and J gave up 7 bases; unmatched junction bases: 2. This CDR3 has 15 amino acids. Patients at the Seattle site were enrolled during active infection and followed longitudinally. This clone was counted between two and nine times. In the authors' workflow: It was from reference gene primer amplification that nucleated cell counts were estimated. Sequencing used immunoSEQ multiplex PCR; TCRdb keeps in-frame clones, though not all of them. The V and J calls and the clone size are those of that table, but D and trimming were determined from the DNA. The table includes roughly 190,000 clones, roughly 82% detected once.

This chain uses TRBV3-1 (or the pseudogene TRBV3-2) with TRBJ1-6; 9 nucleotides line up with TRBD1. Sequencing used peripheral blood. The receptor was derived from a woman aged 55-70 years with COVID-19, enrolled during active disease. CDR3 coding DNA: TGTGCCAGCAGCCAAGCGGGACAGGGAAATTCACCCCTCCACTTT. Its protein is CASSQAGQGNSPLHF.